Included here is one T cell receptor (beta chain) sequence, with context. The protocol was immunoSEQ multiplex PCR, while the TCRdb copy is restricted to in-frame clones and leaves out a portion. This repertoire shows around 140,000 clones, approximately 94% found once; its top ten account for 0.9% to 1.2%. The CDR3 runs to 14 residues. Germline V gene data show CDR1 as SGHTA and CDR2 as FQGNSA. V shed 5 bases and J 3 bases; nucleotides not matched to a gene: 4. This specimen comes from a study of OX40 agonist ivuxolimab in advanced cancers. Study as a whole: Dose-escalation patients had hepatocellular carcinoma, melanoma, renal cell or head and neck cancer.

The chain combines TRBV7-2 with TRBJ1-3, with 7 bases identical to TRBD1. Sequenced material: CD4+ or CD8+ T cells sorted from blood, taken in a trial of the OX40 agonist ivuxolimab. The source of this sequence is an adult with an advanced solid tumor such as melanoma, head and neck, liver or kidney cancer. In nucleotides, the CDR3 is TGTGCCAGCAGCAAACAGGGGAGTGGAAACACCATATATTTT. This codes for CASSKQGSGNTIYF.